The source of this T cell receptor beta chain is a study of cytomegalovirus exposure and HLA in healthy donors. Study conclusions and caveats: TCR beta sequences reportedly predicted most subjects' HLA-A and HLA-B alleles accurately. Analysis was performed later, and it showed HLA-associated TCR beta chains to be more clonally expanded than equally common others.

Use of 60 Vbeta and 13 Jbeta primers characterized the PCR. Using immunoSEQ multiplex PCR, the repertoire was profiled, and TCRdb retains in-frame clones only, with some absent. The repertoire holds 200,000 or so clones, with 75% to 90% as singletons. The CDR3 loop spans 19 amino acids. Germline loops: CDR1 SGHRS, CDR2 YFSETQ. With V trimmed by 4 bases and J by 0 bases, 10 bases remained unmatched. In the case of this clone: Its antigen is currently unknown.

The chain is built from TRBV5-1 and TRBJ2-2; TRBD2 aligns across 12 bases. The TCR sequence derives from a woman under 30 in good health and CMV-seronegative. Sequencing input: PBMCs. CDR3 sequence reads: CASSLTQTSGGTNTGELFF. Here the CDR3 DNA reads TGCGCCAGCAGCCTCACACAGACTAGCGGGGGAACGAACACCGGGGAGCTGTTTTTT. Together with reference TRBV5-1 and TRBJ2-2, the CDR3 gives the full variable domain: KAGVTQTPRYLIKTRGQQVTLSCSPISGHRSVSWYQQTPGQGLQFLFEYFSETQRNKGNFPGRFSGRQFSNSRSEMNVSTLELGDSALYLCASSLTQTSGGTNTGELFFGEGSRLTVL.